This T cell receptor (beta chain) derives from a study of graft-versus-host responses after intestinal transplantation. The method was immunoSEQ multiplex PCR; TCRdb's version includes in-frame clones alone and lacks a portion of them. Here the sample spans about 60,000 clones, around 90% being singletons. Intraepithelial plus lamina propria lymphocytes were released by processing graft tissue. The input for sequencing was ileum tissue, taken 350 to 400 days after transplant. This TCR came from a human patient who received an intestinal transplant, so some T cells may come from the graft donor.

The CDR3 loop is CASSVDPTSGDTQYF. The CDR3 DNA follows: TGTGCCAGCAGCGTAGACCCGACTAGCGGAGATACGCAGTATTTT. The rearrangement joins TRBV9 to TRBJ2-3; 9 nucleotides align to TRBD2. This CDR3 is built from 15 residues. Germline V lookup: CDR1 SGDLS, CDR2 YYNGEE. After removal of 0 bases from V and 5 bases from J, the junction contained 4 bases not matched to a gene. Full variable domain (outside the CDR3, taken from reference TRBV9 and TRBJ2-3): DSGVTQTPKHLITATGQRVTLRCSPRSGDLSVYWYQQSLDQGLQFLIQYYNGEERAKGNILERFSAQQFPDLHSELNLSSLELGDSALYFCASSVDPTSGDTQYFGPGTRLTVL.